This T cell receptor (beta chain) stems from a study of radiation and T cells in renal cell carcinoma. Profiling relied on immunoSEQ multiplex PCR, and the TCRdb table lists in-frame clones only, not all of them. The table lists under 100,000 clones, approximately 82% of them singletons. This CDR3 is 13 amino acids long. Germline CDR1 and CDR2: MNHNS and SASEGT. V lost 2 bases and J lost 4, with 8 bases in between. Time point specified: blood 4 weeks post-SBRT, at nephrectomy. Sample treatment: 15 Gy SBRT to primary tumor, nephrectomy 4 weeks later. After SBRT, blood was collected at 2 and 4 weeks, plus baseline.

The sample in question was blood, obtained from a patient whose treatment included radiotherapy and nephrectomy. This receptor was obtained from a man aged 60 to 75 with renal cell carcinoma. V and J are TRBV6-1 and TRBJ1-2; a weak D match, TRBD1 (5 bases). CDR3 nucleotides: TGTGCCAGCAGTGAATGGGGGACCTATGGCTACACCTTC. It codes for CASSEWGTYGYTF.